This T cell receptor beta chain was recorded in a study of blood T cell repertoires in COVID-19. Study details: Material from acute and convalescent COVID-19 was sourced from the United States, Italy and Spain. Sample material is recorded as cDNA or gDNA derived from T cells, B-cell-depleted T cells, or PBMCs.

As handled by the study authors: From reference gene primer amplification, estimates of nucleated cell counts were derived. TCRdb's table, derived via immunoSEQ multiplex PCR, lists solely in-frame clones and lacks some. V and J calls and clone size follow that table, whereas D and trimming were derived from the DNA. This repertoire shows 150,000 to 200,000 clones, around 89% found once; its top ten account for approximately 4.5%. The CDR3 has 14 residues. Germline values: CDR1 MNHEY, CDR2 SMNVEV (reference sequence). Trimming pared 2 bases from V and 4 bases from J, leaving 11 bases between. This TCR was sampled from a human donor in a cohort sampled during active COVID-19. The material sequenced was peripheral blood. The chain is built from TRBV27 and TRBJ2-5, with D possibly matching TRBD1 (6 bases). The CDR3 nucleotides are TGTGCCAGCAGTTTAGTTGGGGGCGCAGAGACCCAGTACTTC. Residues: CASSLVGGAETQYF.